The 19 T cell receptor beta chains presented below share a single source sample, sequenced in a study of T cell responses to AZD1222 COVID-19 vaccine. The assay was immunoSEQ multiplex PCR, and TCRdb's table has in-frame clones only and misses some. The repertoire holds around 80,000 clones, with roughly 90% as singletons. Sequencing used peripheral blood, obtained on day 0 of AZD1222 vaccination. These receptors came from an adult in good health.

The V call is TRBV27, the J call TRBJ1-6; D possibly corresponds to TRBD1 (6 bases). V lost 5 bases, J lost 7 bases, and 15 bases lay in between. This CDR3 contains 15 residues. Germline assignment: CDR1 MNHEY and CDR2 SMNVEV (reference sequence). The CDR3 spells CASSPQGQLNSPLHF. CDR3 bases: TGTGCCAGCAGTCCACAGGGACAATTGAATTCACCCCTCCACTTT.

This clone showed up just once. The rearrangement links TRBV28 to TRBJ1-1; weak D call: TRBD1 (6 bases). CDR3 length equals 12 residues. CDR1 is MDHEN and CDR2 is SYDVKM in the germline V gene. V was cut by 7 bases and J by 7 bases, with 13 bases left in between. Here the CDR3 DNA reads TGTGCCAGCAATTCCGGGACACGTGAAGCTTTCTTT. As protein: CASNSGTREAFF.

V is TRBV18 and J is TRBJ1-6; possible D gene TRBD1, 6 bases. The CDR3 sequence is 16 residues long. The V end lost 2 bases, the J end lost 3 bases, and 11 bases lay between the germline ends. CDR1 is KGHSH, CDR2 LQKENI, per germline. This chain's CDR3 is CASSPGTGLYNSPLHF. The CDR3 DNA is TGTGCCAGCTCACCAGGTACAGGGCTCTATAATTCACCCCTCCACTTT.

J is TRBJ2-5 and V is TRBV5-1, with D perhaps given as TRBD1 or TRBD2 (5 bases each). V dropped 1 base and J dropped 1 base, with 8 bases sitting between them. CDR3 length: 14 residues. Per germline, CDR1 SGHRS and CDR2 YFSETQ. The CDR3 nucleotides are TGCGCCAGCAGCTTGTTGGGGGTCCAAGAGACCCAGTACTTC. It is translated as CASSLLGVQETQYF.

V and J are TRBV6-6 and TRBJ1-3; D gene uncertain. Per germline, CDR1 MNHNY and CDR2 SVGAGI (reference sequence). The V gene lost 2 bases and the J gene lost 0 bases, with 5 bases spanning the gap. The CDR3 loop spans 14 amino acids. The chain's CDR3 is CASSYGASGNTIYF. The CDR3, as DNA: TGTGCCAGCAGTTACGGCGCCTCTGGAAACACCATATATTTT.

This clone was seen once. V usage is TRBV6-5 and J usage is TRBJ1-2, with 8 bases fitting TRBD1. With V trimmed by 6 bases and J by 8 bases, 11 bases remained unmatched. Germline CDR1 MNHEY, CDR2 SVGAGI. The CDR3 extends over 14 amino acids. The CDR3 sequence is CASRPPRTGKGYTF. The DNA of the CDR3 is TGTGCCAGCAGACCCCCTAGGACAGGGAAGGGCTACACCTTC.

In DNA, the CDR3 is TGTGCCAGCAGTTTATACGGGCGCCCCCGGGGCTATGGCTACACCTTC. Translating it yields CASSLYGRPRGYGYTF. This sequence joins TRBV28 and TRBJ1-2; D call uncertain. The CDR3 totals 16 residues. Trimming cost V 1 base and J 4 bases, with 16 bases left between them. Per germline, CDR1 MDHEN and CDR2 SYDVKM.

CDR3: CASSVTGGSSYEQYF. DNA of the CDR3: TGTGCCAGCAGTGTGACAGGGGGCTCGAGCTACGAGCAGTACTTC. The rearrangement links TRBV19 to TRBJ2-7; 10 bases line up with TRBD1. The germline CDR1 and CDR2 sequences are LNHDA and SQIVND (reference sequence). J gave up 3 bases and V 9 bases, and 11 bases lay outside the gene matches. The CDR3 consists of 15 residues.

This clone was seen just once. V is TRBV24-1 and J is TRBJ2-1; 8 bases match TRBD1. Per the germline V gene, CDR1 is KGHDR and CDR2 is SFDVKD. The CDR3 covers 15 residues. Trimming at V came to 1 base and at J to 9 bases, leaving 7 bases not matched to a gene. The DNA of the CDR3 is TGTGCCACCAGTGATTTAGGACAGGGCTCGGGTGAGCAGTTCTTC. Encoded protein: CATSDLGQGSGEQFF.

The chain combines TRBV7-2 with TRBJ2-1, with D tentatively TRBD2 (6 bases). Germline V gene data show CDR1 as SGHTA and CDR2 as FQGNSA. There are 17 residues in the CDR3. V was clipped by 1 base and J by 0 bases, with 13 bases between them. The CDR3 DNA reads as TGTGCCAGCAGCTTAGAAGCAGGCGGGGCCTCCTACAATGAGCAGTTCTTC. This gives the protein CASSLEAGGASYNEQFF.

The rearrangement uses TRBV2 and TRBJ2-1; 14 positions agree with TRBD2. The CDR3 sequence is 15 residues long. Trimming cost V 9 bases and J 3 bases; bases outside gene matches: 4. The germline V gene encodes CDR1 SNHLY and CDR2 FYNNEI. The CDR3 protein is CARGTSGGGYNEQFF. CDR3 bases: TGTGCCAGAGGGACTAGCGGGGGTGGCTACAATGAGCAGTTCTTC. The full variable domain, in which reference TRBV2 and TRBJ2-1 provide the parts outside the CDR3, is EPEVTQTPSHQVTQMGQEVILRCVPISNHLYFYWYRQILGQKVEFLVSFYNNEISEKSEIFDDQFSVERPDGSNFTLKIRSTKLEDSAMYFCARGTSGGGYNEQFFGPGTRLTVL.

The J gene is TRBJ1-6, the V gene TRBV3-1 (or the pseudogene TRBV3-2); the D is unclear. Germline assignment: CDR1 LGHDT and CDR2 YNNKEL (reference sequence). V lost 5 bases, J lost 6 bases, and 8 bases lay in between. The CDR3 is made up of 13 amino acids. The CDR3 nucleotides are TGTGCCAGCAGCGCAACGCCTAATTCACCCCTCCACTTT. Amino acids: CASSATPNSPLHF.

The V gene is TRBV19, the J gene TRBJ1-1, with D tentatively TRBD1 (5 bases). The CDR3 sequence is 14 residues long. V shed 3 bases and J shed 0 bases, with 8 bases lying between them. The V gene's germline CDR1 is LNHDA and CDR2 SQIVND (reference sequence). CDR3 sequence (DNA): TGTGCCAGTAGTATGGGGCAGTTGAACACTGAAGCTTTCTTT. Its protein is CASSMGQLNTEAFF.

The chain joins TRBV5-4 to TRBJ1-2; perhaps TRBD1 as D (6 bases). V was trimmed by 0 bases and J by 6 bases, leaving 12 bases between them. This CDR3 contains 14 residues. The germline V gene encodes CDR1 SGHNT and CDR2 YYREEE (reference sequence). CDR3 nucleotides: TGTGCCAGCAGCTTGGTTTCAGGGGCCCATGGCTACACCTTC. As protein: CASSLVSGAHGYTF.

J is TRBJ2-4 and V is TRBV28; D may be TRBD1 (5 bases). Germline CDR1 is MDHEN and CDR2 is SYDVKM. The V and J ends lost 5 bases and 7 bases respectively, with 12 bases between them. The CDR3 totals 13 residues. The chain's CDR3 is CASSPQGTNIQYF. CDR3 nucleotides: TGTGCCAGCAGTCCTCAGGGAACGAACATTCAGTACTTC.

This chain connects TRBV19 to TRBJ2-7; weak D call: TRBD1 (5 bases). The CDR3 contains 14 residues. Per germline, CDR1 LNHDA and CDR2 SQIVND (reference sequence). The V end lost 5 bases, the J end lost 7 bases, and 18 bases lay between the germline ends. The CDR3 loop reads CASSPRWGPNEQYF. CDR3 sequence (DNA): TGTGCCAGTAGTCCCCGGTGGGGCCCTAATGAGCAGTACTTC.

The table lists this clone with a few counts. CDR3 amino acids: CASSLMINTEAFF. The DNA of the CDR3 is TGTGCCAGCAGCCTGATGATTAACACTGAAGCTTTCTTT. The rearrangement links TRBV7-3 to TRBJ1-1; no firm D call. This CDR3 is 13 amino acids long. The ends were cut back, 5 bases at V and 2 bases at J, with 9 bases in the middle. Per germline, CDR1 SGHTA and CDR2 FQGTGA.

The chain links TRBV28 to TRBJ1-2; D gene unclear. V was clipped by 3 bases and J by 5 bases, with 7 bases between them. Germline lookup yields CDR1 MDHEN and CDR2 SYDVKM. The CDR3 totals 12 residues. CDR3 residues: CASSFEGYGYTF. CDR3 sequence (DNA): TGTGCCAGCAGTTTCGAAGGATATGGCTACACCTTC.

This clone appeared a single time. This chain's CDR3 is CASSSDGRPTNEKLFF. The CDR3 DNA follows: TGTGCCAGCAGCTCGGACGGGAGACCAACTAATGAAAAACTGTTTTTT. The chain employs TRBV9 and TRBJ1-4; D uncertain. Germline CDR1 is SGDLS and CDR2 is YYNGEE. Between the trimmed V and J ends, which lost 4 bases and 0 bases, there was a span of 13 bases. The CDR3 has 16 residues.